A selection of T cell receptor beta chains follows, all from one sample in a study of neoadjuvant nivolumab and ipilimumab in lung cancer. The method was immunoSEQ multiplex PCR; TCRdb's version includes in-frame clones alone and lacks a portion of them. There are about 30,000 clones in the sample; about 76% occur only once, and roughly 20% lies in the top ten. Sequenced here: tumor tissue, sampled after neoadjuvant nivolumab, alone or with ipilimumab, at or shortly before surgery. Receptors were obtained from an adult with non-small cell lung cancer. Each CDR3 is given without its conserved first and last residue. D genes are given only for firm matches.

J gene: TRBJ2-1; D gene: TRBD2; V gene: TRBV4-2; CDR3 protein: ASSQGPGTSAHNEQF
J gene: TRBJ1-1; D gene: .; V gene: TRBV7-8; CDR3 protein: ASSIEKTEAF
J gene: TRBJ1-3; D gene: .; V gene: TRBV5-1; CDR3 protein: ASSSGGNTIY
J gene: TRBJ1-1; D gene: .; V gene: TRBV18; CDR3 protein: ASSPPNVVDEAF
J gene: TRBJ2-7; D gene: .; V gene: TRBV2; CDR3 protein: ASSVSYEQY
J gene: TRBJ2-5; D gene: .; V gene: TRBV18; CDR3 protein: ASSPLVGEETQY
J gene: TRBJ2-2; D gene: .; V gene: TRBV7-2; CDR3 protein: ASSLQQGTGELF
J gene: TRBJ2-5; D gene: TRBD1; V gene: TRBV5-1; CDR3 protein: ASSEGQPNQGTQY
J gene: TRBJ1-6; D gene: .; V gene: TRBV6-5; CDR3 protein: ASSYSGSYSPLH
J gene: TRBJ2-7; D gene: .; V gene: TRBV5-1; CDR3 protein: ASSFSGVPSYEQY
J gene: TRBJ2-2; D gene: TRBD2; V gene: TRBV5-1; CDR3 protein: ASGRLAGANTGELF
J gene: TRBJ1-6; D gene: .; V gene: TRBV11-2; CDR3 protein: ASSLDSNSPLH
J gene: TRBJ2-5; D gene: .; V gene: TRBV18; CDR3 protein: ASSPQNLETQY
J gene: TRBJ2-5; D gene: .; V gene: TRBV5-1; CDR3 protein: ASSYQETQY
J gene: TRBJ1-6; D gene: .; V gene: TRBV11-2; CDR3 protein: ASSSSDSYNSPLH
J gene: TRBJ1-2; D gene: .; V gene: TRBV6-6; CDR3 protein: ASSSVEGNYGYT
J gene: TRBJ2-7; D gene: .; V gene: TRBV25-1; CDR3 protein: ASRGQGSYEQY
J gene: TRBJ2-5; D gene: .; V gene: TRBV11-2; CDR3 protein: ASSRDGGYETQY
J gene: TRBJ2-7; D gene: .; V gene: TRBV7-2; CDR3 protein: ASSPQTGQPYEQY
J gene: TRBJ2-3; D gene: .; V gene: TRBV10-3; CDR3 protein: AISESGGTDTQY
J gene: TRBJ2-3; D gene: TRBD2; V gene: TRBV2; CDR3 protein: ASSPWGGETDTQY
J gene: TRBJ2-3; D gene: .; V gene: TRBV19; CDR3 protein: ASSPGTDTQY
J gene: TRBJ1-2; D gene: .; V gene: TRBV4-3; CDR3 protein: ASSGTMGYGYT
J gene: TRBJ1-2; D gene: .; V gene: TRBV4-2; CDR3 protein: ASSHFRTETNYGYT
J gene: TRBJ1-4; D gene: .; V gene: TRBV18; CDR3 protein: ASSPETGWGEKLF
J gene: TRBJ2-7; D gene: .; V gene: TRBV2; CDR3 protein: ASSEYGSSYEQY
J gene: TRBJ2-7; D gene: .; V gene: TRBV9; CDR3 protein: ASSVMGGEQY
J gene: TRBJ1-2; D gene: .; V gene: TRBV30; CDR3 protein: AWSVWGRGIYGYT
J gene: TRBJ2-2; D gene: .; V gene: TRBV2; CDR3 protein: ASTATTNTGELF
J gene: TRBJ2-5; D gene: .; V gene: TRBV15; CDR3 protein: ATSTRGGSETQY
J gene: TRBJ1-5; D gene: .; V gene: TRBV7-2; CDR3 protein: ASSPQESNQPQH
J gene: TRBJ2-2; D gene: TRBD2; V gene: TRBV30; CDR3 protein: AWSVLGSGGAGELF
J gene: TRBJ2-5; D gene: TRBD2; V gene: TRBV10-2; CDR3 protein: PSGSVAGAWETQY
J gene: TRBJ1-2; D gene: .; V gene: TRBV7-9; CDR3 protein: ASSFSSYGYT
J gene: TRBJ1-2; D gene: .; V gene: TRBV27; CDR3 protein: ASSLPYGYT
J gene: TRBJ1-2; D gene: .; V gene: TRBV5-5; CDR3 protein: ASSAPGGNGYT
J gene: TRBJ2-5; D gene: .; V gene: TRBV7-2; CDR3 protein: ASSQYREETQY
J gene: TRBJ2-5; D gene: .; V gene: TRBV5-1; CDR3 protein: ASSLAAPPGETQY
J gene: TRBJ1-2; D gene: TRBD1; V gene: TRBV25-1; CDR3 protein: ASSRTRQGVIGYT
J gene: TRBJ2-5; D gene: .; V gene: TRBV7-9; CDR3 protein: ASSIERGVWTQY
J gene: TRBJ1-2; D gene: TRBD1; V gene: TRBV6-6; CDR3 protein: ASRPTGPYGYT
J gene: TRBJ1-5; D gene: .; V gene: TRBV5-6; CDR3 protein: ASSWGLQGGQPQH
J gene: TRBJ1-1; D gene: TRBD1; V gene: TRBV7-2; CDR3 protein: ASSLEGQYTEAF
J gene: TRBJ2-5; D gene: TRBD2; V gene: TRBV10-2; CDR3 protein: ASSRQRLAGMETQY
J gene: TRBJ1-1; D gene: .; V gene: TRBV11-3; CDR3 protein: ASSLSRDTEAF
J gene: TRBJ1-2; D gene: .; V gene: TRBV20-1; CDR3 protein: SAPGTHGYT
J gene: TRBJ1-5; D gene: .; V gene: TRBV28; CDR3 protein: ASSTGDNQPQH
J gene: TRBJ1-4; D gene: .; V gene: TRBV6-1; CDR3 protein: ASSAFTEKLF
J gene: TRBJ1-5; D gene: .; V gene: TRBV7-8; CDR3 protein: ASSPVLGPQH